This TCR beta chain appears in the sequencing data of a study of cytomegalovirus exposure and HLA in healthy donors (TCRdb year 2017). As for the study more broadly: According to an earlier analysis of a few hundred of the donors, about 179 million T cells yielded 117 million unique TCR beta sequences and 276 Gb of sequence data. Every discovery cohort repertoire had been produced on one sequencing platform. The later analysis used no new phenotypic data to find candidate immune exposures, relying instead on TCR beta sequences and their occurrence across donors. Using immunosequencing, the study profiled T cell repertoires from around 680 subjects and related those repertoires to cytomegalovirus serostatus. A later analysis re-examined previously published TCR beta repertoires from several hundred donors and added high-resolution HLA genotyping to investigate patterns of TCR occurrence. Among 300 to 450 genotyped donors of the cohort, an average of 235,054 unique TCR beta nucleotide sequences were sequenced per donor, roughly 20% of them non-productive. Donor age, sex, ethnicity and CMV serostatus were collected together with the repertoire data. To predict cytomegalovirus infection status, the study brought together high-throughput TCR immunosequencing, statistical association of individual TCRs with disease status, and machine learning. A later genetic analysis used genome-wide SNP genotypes for about 65% of the 666 donors, treating that subset as a discovery cohort. The genetic ancestry cluster associated with self-reported Caucasian donors included 65% to 90% of the 398 genotyped donors. HLA typing covered class I and class II loci at four-digit resolution. Besides the first cohort of 550 to 750 subjects, a separate validation cohort made up of roughly 120 different subjects was used. The study aimed to test whether cataloging public T cell receptors could reveal signatures of past pathogen exposure. Because of strong linkage in the cohort, roughly five DR-DQ haplotypes were treated as single units for association and clustering. An earlier analysis of 587 of the donors used high-throughput TCR beta sequencing to judge whether each TCR beta V gene segment behaved as functional or pseudogenic. An early release covering roughly 600 HLA-typed donors comprised approximately 290 gigabases of sequencing data and tens of millions of unique TCR sequences. The number of typed donors differed by locus: 629-630 for A, B, C, DRB1 and DQB1; 500 to 550 for DQA1; 606 for DPA1; and around 470 for DPB1.

According to the germline V gene, CDR1 reads SNHLY and CDR2 reads FYNNEI. The CDR3 has 15 amino acids, counting the end cysteine and phenylalanine. Only the CDR3 part of the read is kept: 45 bases, read in frame from the first base. V sheds 7 bases and J sheds 1 base, leaving 14 bases between their ends. The library relied on the immunoSEQ multiplex PCR assay. For the multiplex PCR, a mixture combining 60 forward primers for TCR Vbeta segments and 13 reverse primers for TCR Jbeta segments was used. A multiplex PCR assay on genomic DNA amplified the CDR3 region of rearranged TCR beta genes. The amplified TCR beta libraries were sequenced on the Illumina HiSeq System as 87-base-pair reads. In the paper's pipeline: Across the 670 or so repertoires, a later analysis counted 75 million to 90 million unique TCR beta chains, roughly 11 million of which were shared by at least two donors. A nearest-neighbor algorithm error-corrected the raw reads and collapsed the reads into unique sequences, merging closely related sequences to remove PCR and sequencing errors. To assign V, D and J gene segments, CDR3 sequences were aligned to IMGT reference sequences. For a sequence to be retained, a match of at least six nucleotides was required to both a V gene segment and a J gene segment. Rearrangements were classified as productive when the CDR3 lacked stop codons and remained in frame with V and J, and all other rearrangements were classified as non-productive. Following IMGT convention, CDR3 was defined as the stretch from the second conserved V-encoded cysteine up to the conserved J-encoded phenylalanine. The earlier analysis of about 590 of the donors excluded sequences that lacked an unambiguous match to a single V gene segment. In an earlier analysis of several hundred of the donors, V segments were called functional above 56.7% productive rearrangements and were called segregating when the between-donor standard deviation exceeded 5%. A statistical classification framework was developed to diagnose cytomegalovirus status using the catalog of TCR beta chain sequences. A later analysis assigned V and J genes by comparing TCR nucleotide sequences with IMGT/GENE-DB human TR gene sequences. Using the TCRdist pipeline, a later analysis assigned CDR3 sequences along with most-parsimonious VDJ recombination scenarios. A later analysis defined each TCR beta chain by its CDR3 amino acid sequence plus V-gene family, and excluded reads lacking a unique V-gene family. As a way to deal with suspected cross-contamination and a sequencing artifact, a later analysis dropped approximately 590 nucleotide sequences that were highly shared and had low generation probability. For each public chain, a later analysis derived a clonal expansion index from normalized ranks of inferred template counts within each repertoire. In a later analysis, generation probabilities were computed with a VDJ recombination model fitted to out-of-frame rearrangements, and the resulting probabilities were checked against IGoR. Hypergeometric tests were used in a later analysis to score TCR-TCR, TCR-HLA and TCR-CMV co-occurrence, with a repertoire-size bias correction applied to the TCR pairs. In a later analysis, false discovery rates were estimated by permuting HLA or CMV assignments 20 times. In a later analysis, co-occurring TCRs were grouped using DBSCAN, with TCRdist sequence similarity added in when clustering inside HLA-allele-positive subsets. For co-occurrence clustering, repertoires with fewer than 30,000 or more than 120,000 public chains were excluded, along with four to six repertoires with anomalous nucleotide sharing. TCRdb carries this immuneACCESS record with in-frame sequences only. Its versions omit some clonotypes, under half of them owing to an unresolved V gene in the studies checked, with the rest unexplained. The DNA was the basis for D and trimming; V, J and clone size are from that table. The sample records about 180,000 clones, around three quarters of which are singletons. The ten largest clones add up to approximately 2% of the sample.

This clone appeared once. Its binding antigen is unknown. Base qualities are not provided; no much larger clone lies one nucleotide away. General study outcomes and caveats: The sequencing pipeline was judged likely to have produced a cluster of highly shared sequence variants as a technical artifact. In a later analysis, around 17,000 TCR beta sequences were associated with specific HLA alleles at a false discovery rate of 0.05. A later genetic analysis reported fewer N-insertions in productive TCRs among donors in an Asian-associated ancestry cluster than the approximately 670-donor mean. A total of fewer than 200 TCR beta chains were listed by the study as associated with cytomegalovirus. Because counts were too low, seventeen rarely observed V segments, including chromosome 9 orphons, were excluded from the earlier analysis of 587 of the donors. The authors suggested that the approach could potentially be extended to other disease states and immunological phenotypes. Correlated functional status among segregating V segments might be attributable to linkage disequilibrium, but an unknown experimental factor could not be ruled out. A later analysis found that most CMV-associated TCR beta chains appeared HLA-restricted, with HLA associations seemingly driven largely by CMV exposure. While some public TCRs were present in many individuals, most TCR sequences turned up only very rarely across donors. Because HLA typing was missing for some donors at each locus, association tests included only the typed subset. The 87-base-pair reads could not distinguish some IMGT-functional V segments, including TRBV6-2 and TRBV6-3, so those segments were excluded. Immune exposure information for the cohort was limited to CMV serostatus. A further reported finding was that TCR beta sequences accurately predicted the HLA-A and HLA-B alleles for most subjects in the first cohort. In an earlier analysis of roughly 560 of the donors, most TCR beta V segments were observed in productive rearrangements about 87% or about 30% of the time, broadly matching IMGT annotations. In a later genetic analysis, a missense DCLRE1C variant was associated with V-gene and J-gene trimming of TCR beta chains, and the association was replicated in an independent cohort. In vitro tests confirmed that a few of the cytomegalovirus-associated TCR beta chains recognize cytomegalovirus antigens. The classifier was reported to diagnose cytomegalovirus status with high specificity and sensitivity in both the original and validation cohorts. In a later analysis, the rate of TCR association differed among HLA loci, with DRB1 alleles having the most associated TCRs and HLA-C alleles having the fewest. The presence/absence analyses assumed that sequencing depth was roughly uniform across donors, and that assumption may not be true. When HLA alleles, especially DR and DQ, strongly co-occurred, attributing TCR associations to individual alleles was difficult. Several of the top co-occurrence clusters appeared to be linked to parvovirus B19, influenza, CMV and Epstein-Barr virus, according to a later analysis. The cohort was sequenced for TCR beta chains only, and without alpha or paired-chain data the features that could be detected were limited. In a later analysis, HLA-associated TCR beta chains were found to be more clonally expanded and to have lower generation probabilities than equally common non-associated chains.

In total, 666 healthy bone marrow donors made up the cohort. All cohort members were sampled while nominally healthy, although unrecorded immune exposures were likely present. The donor was CMV seronegative and was included in the group of approximately 350 seronegative cohort members. Every donor gave a peripheral blood sample, and the peripheral blood mononuclear cells from that sample were used for TCR beta sequencing. Genomic DNA extraction from the blood cell samples was performed with the Qiagen DNeasy Blood Extraction Kit. The sample consisted of PBMCs. The clonotype comes from a woman aged 25 to 39 in good health and CMV-seronegative. The chain employs TRBV2 and TRBJ2-1; possibly the D gene is TRBD2, per 5 matching bases. CDR3 reads: CASTGDGGSYNEQFF. The nucleotides are TGTGCCAGCACCGGGGATGGTGGTTCCTACAATGAGCAGTTCTTC. The CDR3 plus the reference TRBV2 and TRBJ2-1 genes for the other parts give the full variable domain: EPEVTQTPSHQVTQMGQEVILRCVPISNHLYFYWYRQILGQKVEFLVSFYNNEISEKSEIFDDQFSVERPDGSNFTLKIRSTKLEDSAMYFCASTGDGGSYNEQFFGPGTRLTVL.